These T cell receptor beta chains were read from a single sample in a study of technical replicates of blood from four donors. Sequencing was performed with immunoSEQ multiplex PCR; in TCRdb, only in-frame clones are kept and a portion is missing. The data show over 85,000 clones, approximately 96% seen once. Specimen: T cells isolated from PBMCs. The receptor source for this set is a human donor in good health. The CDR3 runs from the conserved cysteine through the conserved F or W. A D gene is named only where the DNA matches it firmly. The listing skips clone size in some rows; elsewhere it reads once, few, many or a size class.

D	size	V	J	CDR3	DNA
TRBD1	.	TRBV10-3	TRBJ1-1	CAISEGTGMNTEAFF	TGTGCCATCAGTGAGGGGACAGGGATGAACACTGAAGCTTTCTTT
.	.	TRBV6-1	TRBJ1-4	CASRTREAVWEKLFF	TGTGCCAGCAGGACCAGGGAGGCGGTATGGGAAAAACTGTTTTTT
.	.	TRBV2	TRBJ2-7	CASRGFGYEQYF	TGTGCCAGCAGGGGTTTCGGGTACGAGCAGTACTTC
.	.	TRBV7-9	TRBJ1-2	CASSLYNTRDGYTF	TGTGCCAGCAGCCTCTACAACACCCGGGATGGCTACACCTTC
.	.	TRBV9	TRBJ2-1	CASSALTTPGLNEQFF	TGTGCCAGCAGCGCACTGACTACCCCAGGCCTTAATGAGCAGTTCTTC
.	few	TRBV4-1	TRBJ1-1	CASSQDPTGLTEAFF	TGCGCCAGCAGCCAAGATCCGACAGGTTTAACTGAAGCTTTCTTT
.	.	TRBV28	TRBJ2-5	CASSSPWESETQYF	TGTGCCAGCAGCTCCCCTTGGGAGTCGGAGACCCAGTACTTC
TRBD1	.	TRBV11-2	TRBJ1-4	CASSSTGAGEKLFF	TGTGCCAGCAGTTCGACAGGGGCGGGTGAAAAACTGTTTTTT
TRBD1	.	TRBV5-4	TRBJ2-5	CASSWRTGEETQYF	TGTGCCAGCAGCTGGAGGACAGGGGAAGAGACCCAGTACTTC
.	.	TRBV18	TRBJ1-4	CASSPAGFREKLFF	TGTGCCAGCTCACCAGCGGGGTTCCGGGAAAAACTGTTTTTT
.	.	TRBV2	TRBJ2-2	CASSGSVNTGELFF	TGTGCCAGCAGTGGGAGCGTGAACACCGGGGAGCTGTTTTTT
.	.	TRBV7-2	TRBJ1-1	CASSSTGNTEAFF	TGTGCCAGCAGCTCTACAGGGAACACTGAAGCTTTCTTT
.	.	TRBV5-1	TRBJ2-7	CASRRTDNYEQYF	TGCGCCAGCAGGAGGACGGACAACTACGAGCAGTACTTC
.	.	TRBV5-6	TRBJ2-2	CASSLYRANTGELFF	TGTGCCAGCAGCTTATACAGGGCTAACACCGGGGAGCTGTTTTTT
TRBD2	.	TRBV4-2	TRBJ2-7	CASSPTRAGGAYEQYF	TGTGCCAGCAGCCCAACCCGAGCGGGAGGTGCCTACGAGCAGTACTTC
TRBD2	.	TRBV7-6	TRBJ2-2	CASSSRLAGGTGELFF	TGTGCCAGCAGCTCCCGACTAGCGGGAGGTACCGGGGAGCTGTTTTTT
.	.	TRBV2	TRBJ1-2	CASSETGINYGYTF	TGTGCCAGCAGTGAAACCGGGATTAACTATGGCTACACCTTC
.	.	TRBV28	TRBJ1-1	CASRPYRTASYLGVPEAFF	TGTGCCAGCAGACCTTACCGGACAGCTTCCTACCTGGGCGTCCCTGAAGCTTTCTTT
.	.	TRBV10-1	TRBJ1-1	CASSATDTEAFF	TGCGCCAGCAGTGCGACAGACACTGAAGCTTTCTTT
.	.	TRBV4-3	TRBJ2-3	CASLSTAVQGLGTDTQYF	TGCGCCAGCTTGTCTACGGCCGTTCAGGGGCTCGGCACAGATACGCAGTATTTT
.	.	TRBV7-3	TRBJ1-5	CASSLTWREPQHF	TGTGCCAGCAGCTTAACGTGGAGGGAGCCCCAGCATTTT
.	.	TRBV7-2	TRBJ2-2	CASSPPTNTGELFF	TGTGCCAGCAGCCCCCCAACGAACACCGGGGAGCTGTTTTTT
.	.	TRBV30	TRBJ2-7	CAWSMGAANSYEQYF	TGTGCCTGGAGTATGGGAGCGGCAAACTCCTACGAGCAGTACTTC
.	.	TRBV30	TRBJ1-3	CAWEYSSGNTIYF	TGTGCCTGGGAGTACAGCTCTGGAAACACCATATATTTT
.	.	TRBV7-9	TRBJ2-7	CASSRTYEQYF	TGTGCCAGCAGCCGTACTTACGAGCAGTACTTC
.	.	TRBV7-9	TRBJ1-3	CASSSIVTGGTIYF	TGTGCCAGCAGCTCCATTGTGACAGGTGGCACCATATATTTT
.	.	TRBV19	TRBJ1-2	CASSVTGYGYTF	TGTGCCAGTAGTGTAACAGGGTATGGCTACACCTTC
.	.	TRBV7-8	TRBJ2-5	CASSLVHSQETQYF	TGTGCCAGCAGCTTAGTTCACTCACAAGAGACCCAGTACTTC
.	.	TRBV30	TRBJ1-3	CAWNGNSGNTIYF	TGTGCCTGGAACGGGAACTCTGGAAACACCATATATTTT
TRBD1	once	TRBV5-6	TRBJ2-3	CASSVQQGDWYTDTQYF	TGTGCCAGCAGCGTACAACAGGGGGACTGGTACACAGATACGCAGTATTTT
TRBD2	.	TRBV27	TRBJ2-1	CASSLSLAANEQFF	TGTGCCAGCAGTTTATCCCTAGCGGCCAATGAGCAGTTCTTC
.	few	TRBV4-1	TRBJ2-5	CASSQPGLFETQYF	TGCGCCAGCAGCCAACCAGGTTTATTTGAGACCCAGTACTTC
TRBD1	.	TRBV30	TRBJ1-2	CAWSGDRGHGYTF	TGTGCCTGGAGTGGAGACAGGGGGCATGGCTACACCTTC
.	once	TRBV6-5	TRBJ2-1	CASSDLGSDEQFF	TGTGCCAGCAGCGACCTAGGATCCGATGAGCAGTTCTTC
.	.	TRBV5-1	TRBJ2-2	CASSLVANSGTGELFF	TGCGCCAGCAGCTTGGTAGCAAACTCGGGGACCGGGGAGCTGTTTTTT
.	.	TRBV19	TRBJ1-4	CASSIATGIEKLFF	TGTGCCAGTAGTATAGCGACGGGGATAGAAAAACTGTTTTTT
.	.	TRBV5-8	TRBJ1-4	CASSFSVGTPNEKLFF	TGTGCCAGCAGCTTTTCTGTAGGGACACCTAATGAAAAACTGTTTTTT
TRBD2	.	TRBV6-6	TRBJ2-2	CASSYLREGTGELFF	TGTGCCAGCAGTTACCTGCGGGAGGGCACCGGGGAGCTGTTTTTT
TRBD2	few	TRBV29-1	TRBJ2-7	CSAWTSGRSSYEQYF	TGCAGCGCCTGGACTAGCGGGAGAAGTTCCTACGAGCAGTACTTC
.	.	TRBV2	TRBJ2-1	CASKSSYNEQFF	TGTGCCAGCAAGAGCTCCTACAATGAGCAGTTCTTC
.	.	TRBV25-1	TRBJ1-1	CASSESGATEAFF	TGTGCCAGCAGTGAATCAGGGGCCACTGAAGCTTTCTTT
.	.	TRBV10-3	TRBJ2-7	CAISDPAGHYEQYF	TGTGCCATCAGTGACCCAGCGGGACATTACGAGCAGTACTTC
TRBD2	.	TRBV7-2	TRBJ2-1	CASRRDITSGRYNEQFF	TGTGCCAGCAGGCGGGACATTACTAGCGGGAGGTACAATGAGCAGTTCTTC
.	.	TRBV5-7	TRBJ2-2	CASSLGRVANPNNTGELFF	TGTGCCAGCAGCTTGGGGCGGGTAGCTAATCCGAATAACACCGGGGAGCTGTTTTTT
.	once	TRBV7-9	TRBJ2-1	CASSLYPNNEQFF	TGTGCCAGCAGCTTATACCCTAACAATGAGCAGTTCTTC
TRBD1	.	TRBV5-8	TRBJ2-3	CASSPGQGGTDTQYF	TGTGCCAGCAGCCCGGGACAGGGAGGAACAGATACGCAGTATTTT
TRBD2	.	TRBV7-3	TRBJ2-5	CASSLTSGGETQYF	TGTGCCAGCAGCTTAACTAGCGGGGGCGAGACCCAGTACTTC
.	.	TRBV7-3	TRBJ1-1	CASSLEGQGLTEAFF	TGTGCCAGCAGCTTAGAAGGGCAGGGACTCACTGAAGCTTTCTTT
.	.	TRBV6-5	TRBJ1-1	CASYSLQVPNTEAFF	TGTGCCAGCTATAGTTTACAGGTCCCGAACACTGAAGCTTTCTTT
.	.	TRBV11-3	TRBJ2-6	CASSFWDFFTSGANVLTF	TGTGCCAGCAGCTTCTGGGACTTTTTTACGTCTGGGGCCAACGTCCTGACTTTC
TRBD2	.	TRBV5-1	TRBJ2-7	CASSPTSDTYEQYF	TGCGCCAGCAGTCCTACTAGCGACACCTACGAGCAGTACTTC
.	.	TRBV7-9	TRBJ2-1	CASSEVWGKGDEQFF	TGTGCCAGCAGCGAAGTCTGGGGGAAGGGGGATGAGCAGTTCTTC